This T cell receptor (beta chain) comes out of a study of human T cells and chemical hapten exposure (dated by TCRdb to the early 2020s). For the wider study: For sensitization, 2% DPC in acetone was applied to a roughly 2 cm by roughly 2 cm area of upper inner arm skin. Most of the patients in the cohort were female, and the cohort covered alopecia areata with under or over 50% scalp involvement, alopecia totalis and alopecia universalis. Blood was sampled from patients pre-sensitization (week 0) and at 2, 6 and about 24 weeks after DPC sensitization. Patients additionally received weekly therapeutic DPC doses to the scalp throughout the roughly 25-week study period. The study tracked peripheral blood TCR repertoire changes in vivo during primary and secondary sensitization to the hapten diphenylcyclopropenone (DPC) in alopecia patients. Patch testing was done on the upper back using Finn chambers containing 0.01% DPC, and results were scored after 6 days according to International Contact Dermatitis Research Group standards. Blood for TCR sequencing was provided by twenty-nine alopecia patients at one to four time points (pre-sensitization, 2, 6 and 24 weeks). Libraries were pooled for sequencing, and per-sample TCR yields varied mainly because of small differences in library volumes within the pool. The research as a whole found: Patch test score was positively correlated with the number of PT1 expanded TCRs, with significance at thresholds 8, 16 and 32 but not at 4. Alopecia, a presumed autoimmune disease, was present in all patients, so the immune response of the patients might differ from that of healthy individuals. Expanded TCRs formed significantly more large CDR3 similarity clusters than pre-sensitization or healthy control sets, consistent with antigen-driven responses. DPC sensitization did not change how many TCRs were above 1 in 1000 frequency, and no evidence was found of alterations in global repertoire structure. After repeated subsampling, changes were observed in the strength of the expansion versus patch-test correlation and in the threshold at which the correlation became significant.

The method was RACE. The sequencing machine was a NextSeq 500. Library preparation attached unique molecular identifiers to individual cDNA molecules for quantitative, reproducible TCR counting. For every blood RNA sample, sequencing covered both the TCR alpha and TCR beta chains. The paper's data handling went like this. A median of roughly 98,000 TCRs per sample was observed, with a range of about 20,000 to 700,000. V, J and CDR3 annotation of the TCR reads was carried out using the Decombinator software suite. To make PS versus PT1 abundance plots, every sample was subsampled to the same number of TCRs (28,000). Expanded TCRs were defined as absent before sensitization and observed at least eight times at the 2-week time point. In-frame beta chains were kept once TCRdb had trimmed the public reads at Q25 with fastp and called clones with MiXCR. All rows with the same CDR3 protein become a single entry with the most common DNA and genes. TCRdb, not the original authors, processed these V and J calls. This sample comprises approximately 340,000 distinct CDR3 sequences, approximately 6.9% of them detected only once. The ten largest account for 8.4% of the sample.

Sample time point, as interpreted from the label and publication: patch test 1, 2 weeks after DPC sensitization. In the paper's terms, the treatment or condition label means: therapeutic diphenylcyclopropenone sensitization with weekly scalp DPC. At every patch-test visit, the blood draw took place before the patch test was put on. Patients were eligible if aged 18 to 70, diagnosed with alopecia and judged suitable for DPC therapy, and pregnant patients were excluded. Total RNA was isolated from unfractionated whole blood collected in Tempus Blood RNA tubes. This clonotype was observed a handful of times. The antigen it binds to is not known. Base-call qualities are not available, and no considerably larger clone is one nucleotide away. This TCR was sampled from a woman aged 18-29 years with alopecia areata. Some clones in this sample may be carry-over from other donors' samples. The sequencing here drew on whole blood, taken in connection with sensitization to the hapten diphenylcyclopropenone (DPC).

The CDR3 corresponds to CASSIQGGGTDTQYF. The sequenced DNA: TGCGCCAGCAGCATACAGGGGGGCGGCACAGATACGCAGTATTTT. The V gene is TRBV5-1 and the J gene is TRBJ2-3; TRBD1 aligns with 8 central bases. Per the germline V gene, SGHRS is the CDR1 and YFSETQ is the CDR2. After removal of 4 bases from V and 1 base from J, the junction retains 5 bases not matched to a gene. The CDR3 has 15 amino acids, counting the end cysteine and phenylalanine. The read is trimmed to its CDR3 DNA, 45 bases read in frame from base 1.